The entry below gives a single T cell receptor (beta chain) sequence along with its context. Its target is not known. The CDR3 is 18 amino acids. Germline trimming cut 0 bases from V and 5 bases from J; bases unmatched to any gene: 13. Germline V gene lookup returns CDR1 MGHRA and CDR2 YSYEKL. This specimen comes from a study of read filtering for tumor transcriptome and immune sequencing. Study results and caveats: This fraction held mixed bone marrow immune cells after CD138-negative sorting. Roughly 80% of IR-seq clonotypes had one read, totaling around 4% of reads; RNA-seq: roughly 76% and 46%.

This library used roughly 400 ng RNA and molecular barcoded adaptors spanning alpha/delta and beta/gamma chains. TCRdb called the reads again in MiXCR, with one record for every CDR3 protein. The sample lists some 41,000 distinct CDR3 sequences; about 10% were seen once. This chain links TRBV4-1 with TRBJ1-3, with 7 positions matching TRBD1. The sample consisted of a population of CD138-negative cells sorted from bone marrow. The TCR originated in a donor over 35 with multiple myeloma. The CDR3 DNA is TGCGCCAGCAGCCAAGATCGGCAGGGGGGAAGAAAGAGAAACACCATATATTTT. Its translation: CASSQDRQGGRKRNTIYF.